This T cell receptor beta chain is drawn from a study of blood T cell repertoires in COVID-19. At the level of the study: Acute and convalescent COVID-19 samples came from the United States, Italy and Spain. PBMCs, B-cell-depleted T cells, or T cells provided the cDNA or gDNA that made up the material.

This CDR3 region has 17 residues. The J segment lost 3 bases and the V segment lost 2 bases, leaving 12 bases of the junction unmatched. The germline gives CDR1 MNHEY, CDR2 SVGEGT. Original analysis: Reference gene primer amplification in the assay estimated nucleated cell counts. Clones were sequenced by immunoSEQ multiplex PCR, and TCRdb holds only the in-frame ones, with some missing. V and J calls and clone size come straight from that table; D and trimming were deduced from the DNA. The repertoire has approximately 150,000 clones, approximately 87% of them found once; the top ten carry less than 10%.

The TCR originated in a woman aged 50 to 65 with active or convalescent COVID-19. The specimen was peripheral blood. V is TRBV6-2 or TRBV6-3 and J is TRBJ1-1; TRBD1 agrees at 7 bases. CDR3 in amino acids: CASSYKQGSGVDTEAFF. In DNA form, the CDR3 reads TGTGCCAGCAGTTACAAACAGGGGAGTGGGGTAGACACTGAAGCTTTCTTT.